This T cell receptor beta chain was retrieved from a study of technical replicates of blood from a handful of donors. The CDR3 has 12 amino acids. V was trimmed by 3 bases and J by 6 bases, leaving 9 bases between them. Germline CDR1 and CDR2: SQVTM and ANQGSEA. Clones were sequenced by immunoSEQ multiplex PCR, and TCRdb holds only the in-frame ones, with some missing. The profile shows some 70,000 clones, roughly nine tenths of them singletons. The receptor was isolated from a human donor in good health. J is TRBJ1-3 and V is TRBV29-1; D may be TRBD1 (6 bases). Sequenced sample: T cells isolated from PBMCs. The CDR3 region has the DNA TGCAGCGTTGATGCAGGGGTAAACACCATATATTTT. Protein: CSVDAGVNTIYF.